This TCR beta chain was retrieved from a study of cytomegalovirus exposure and HLA in healthy donors. TCRdb's table, derived via immunoSEQ multiplex PCR, lists solely in-frame clones and lacks some. Among 250,000 to 350,000 clones listed, approximately 86% were seen once. A remark on this clone: What it binds is unknown.

Study-level findings and limits: Cytomegalovirus-associated status was assigned to about 170 TCR beta chains. A few chains tied to CMV proved CMV antigen-specific in vitro.

The specimen was PBMCs. The sequence derives from a man younger than 40 in good health and CMV-seronegative.

CDR3 in DNA: TGTGCCAGTAGGGATCAGGGCACGGGTTCCTACAATGAGCAGTTCTTC. This gives the protein CASRDQGTGSYNEQFF. The rearrangement uses TRBV19 and TRBJ2-1, with D possibly TRBD1 on 5 matching bases. The CDR3 consists of 16 residues. V was trimmed by 6 bases and J by 1 base, leaving 16 bases between them. Looked up from germline, CDR1 is LNHDA and CDR2 is SQIVND (reference sequence). The full variable domain, its missing parts supplied by reference TRBV19 and TRBJ2-1, is DGGITQSPKYLFRKEGQNVTLSCEQNLNHDAMYWYRQDPGQGLRLIYYSQIVNDFQKGDIAEGYSVSREKKESFPLTVTSAQKNPTAFYLCASRDQGTGSYNEQFFGPGTRLTVL.